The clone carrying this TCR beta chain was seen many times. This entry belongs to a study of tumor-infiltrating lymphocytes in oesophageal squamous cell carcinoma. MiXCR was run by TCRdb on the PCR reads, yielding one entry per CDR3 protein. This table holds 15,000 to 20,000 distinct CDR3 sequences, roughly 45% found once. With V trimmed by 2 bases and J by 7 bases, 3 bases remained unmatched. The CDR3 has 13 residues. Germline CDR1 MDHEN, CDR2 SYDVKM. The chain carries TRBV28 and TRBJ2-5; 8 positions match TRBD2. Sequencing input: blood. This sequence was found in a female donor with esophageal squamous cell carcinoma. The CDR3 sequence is CASSLSGSPTQYF. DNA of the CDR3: TGTGCCAGCAGTTTAAGCGGGAGTCCGACCCAGTACTTC.